A single sample is the source of the 14 T cell receptor beta chains below, sequenced in a study of blood T cell repertoires in COVID-19. Data came from immunoSEQ multiplex PCR; TCRdb stores just in-frame clones and leaves some out. The sample lists around 140,000 clones, more than 80% seen once, with about an eighth in the top ten. The sequenced sample was peripheral blood. The receptors shown here come from a man between 18 and 29 years old with COVID-19, enrolled during active disease.

This clone appeared a few times. The V call is TRBV27, the J call TRBJ2-4, with D perhaps matching TRBD1 (5 bases). Germline V gene sequence: CDR1 MNHEY, CDR2 SMNVEV (reference sequence). This CDR3 is built from 13 residues. Trimming removed 3 bases from V and 7 bases from J, with 10 bases in between. CDR3 amino acids: CASSLAGINIQYF. In DNA form, the CDR3 reads TGTGCCAGCAGTTTGGCAGGGATCAACATTCAGTACTTC.

The chain recombines TRBV28 with TRBJ1-4; D possibly corresponds to TRBD1 (5 bases). Looked up from germline, CDR1 is MDHEN and CDR2 is SYDVKM. Between the trimmed V and J ends, which lost 6 bases and 7 bases, there was a span of 15 bases. This CDR3 contains 14 residues. The CDR3 region is CASRGGERREKLFF. The CDR3 nucleotides read TGTGCCAGCAGGGGGGGTGAGAGGCGTGAAAAACTGTTTTTT.

This chain connects TRBV10-3 to TRBJ2-5; 7 bases align to TRBD2. Germline V CDR1 and CDR2: ENHRY, SYGVKD. V shed 0 bases and J 1 base; nucleotides not matched to a gene: 8. The length of the CDR3 is 17 residues. CDR3 sequence reads: CAISESRVASGQETQYF. DNA for the CDR3: TGTGCCATCAGTGAGTCTCGGGTGGCTAGCGGCCAAGAGACCCAGTACTTC.

This clone was recorded once. V gene TRBV11-2 combines with J gene TRBJ1-5, with 7 bases fitting TRBD1. Per germline, CDR1 SGHAT and CDR2 FQNNGV. After removal of 5 bases from V and 2 bases from J, the junction contained 6 bases not matched to a gene. The CDR3 length is 15 residues. CDR3: CASSEQGTGNQPQHF. For the CDR3, the DNA is TGTGCCAGCAGCGAACAGGGGACGGGCAATCAGCCCCAGCATTTT.

The genes are TRBV19 and TRBJ2-7; 8 bases agree with TRBD1. V was clipped by 5 bases and J by 3 bases; unmatched bases: 15. This CDR3 is 17 amino acids long. Germline V CDR1 and CDR2: LNHDA, SQIVND (reference sequence). DNA for the CDR3: TGTGCCAGTAGTCCCCAACGGGGACAGGTCGGGTACTACGAGCAGTACTTC. Translated: CASSPQRGQVGYYEQYF.

This sequence joins TRBV23-1 and TRBJ1-2; D gene ambiguous. TRBV23-1 falls under the ORF class, with uncertain function. Trimming removed 4 bases from V and 0 bases from J, with 9 bases in between. CDR3 size: 14 residues. CDR3 sequence reads: CASSLRYSNYGYTF. In DNA, the CDR3 is TGCGCCAGCAGTCTGAGGTATTCTAACTATGGCTACACCTTC.

The chain recombines TRBV7-2 with TRBJ2-4; 8 nucleotides align to TRBD2. The trim removed 6 bases at V and 9 bases at J, leaving 16 bases unmatched. This CDR3 spans 16 amino acids. Germline CDR1 and CDR2: SGHTA and FQGNSA. The CDR3 DNA is TGTGCCAGCAGTACCGTAGCGGGACTGCAGGGAACCATTCAGTACTTC. Translation gives CASSTVAGLQGTIQYF.

The chain couples TRBV7-2 to TRBJ2-5; TRBD2 aligns across 8 bases. CDR1 is SGHTA, CDR2 FQGNSA, per germline. J gave up 5 bases and V 1 base, and 9 bases lay outside the gene matches. The CDR3 runs 16 residues. CDR3 loop: CASSLVSSGTMETQYF. The CDR3 bases are TGTGCCAGCAGCTTAGTTAGTAGCGGGACGATGGAGACCCAGTACTTC. Full variable domain (remainder filled in from reference TRBV7-2 and TRBJ2-5): GAGVSQSPSNKVTEKGKDVELRCDPISGHTALYWYRQSLGQGLEFLIYFQGNSAPDKSGLPSDRFSAERTGGSVSTLTIQRTQQEDSAVYLCASSLVSSGTMETQYFGPGTRLLVL.

The CDR3 nucleotides are TGTGCCTGGAGGCTACGACTATCGGGGTCCCGAAACACTGAAGCTTTCTTT. Its translation is CAWRLRLSGSRNTEAFF. This chain joins TRBV30 and TRBJ1-1; no definite D call. There are 17 residues in the CDR3. The ends were cut back, 3 bases at V and 2 bases at J, with 22 bases in the middle. Per the germline V gene, CDR1 is GTSNPN and CDR2 is SVGIG (reference sequence).

Notes on this clone: One end of the junction is discordant with germline, which a read error may explain. The V gene is TRBV2, the J gene TRBJ1-6, with D possibly being TRBD1 (5 bases). CDR3 length: 11 residues. Germline CDR1 and CDR2: SNHLY and FYNNEI. For the CDR3, the DNA is TGTGCCAGCAGTGAAGAAGGGGAATACGACTTT. Residues: CASSEEGEYDF.

For the CDR3, the DNA is TGTGCCAGCAGCCGTGGACTAGCGGGAGGGCCAATTTACGAGCAGTACTTC. This codes for CASSRGLAGGPIYEQYF. The chain is built from TRBV7-2 and TRBJ2-7; TRBD2 aligns across 15 bases. This CDR3 contains 17 residues. J lost 4 bases, V lost 5 bases, and 9 bases had no gene match. The V gene's germline CDR1 is SGHTA and CDR2 FQGNSA.

The chain has TRBV28 and TRBJ2-3; D perhaps matches TRBD1 (5 bases). Germline V gene sequence: CDR1 MDHEN, CDR2 SYDVKM. With 5 bases removed from V and 4 bases from J, the gap between germline ends came to 13 bases. The CDR3 runs to 14 residues. In DNA form, the CDR3 reads TGTGCCAGCAGTCCAGGGTATAGGGCAGATACGCAGTATTTT. Protein product: CASSPGYRADTQYF.

This chain uses TRBV9 with TRBJ1-1; 8 nucleotides align to TRBD1. This CDR3 comprises 16 residues. V shed 3 bases, J shed 0 bases, and the junction held 7 bases outside the gene matches. The germline CDR1 and CDR2 sequences are SGDLS and YYNGEE. The CDR3 sequence: CASSAGQGTMNTEAFF. CDR3 DNA: TGTGCCAGCAGCGCAGGACAGGGAACAATGAACACTGAAGCTTTCTTT.

About this clone: The germline gene is not matched at one end of the junction; a read error may be the cause. The gene calls are TRBV5-4 and TRBJ2-7, with 9 bases aligning to TRBD1. The CDR3 totals 15 residues. Germline assignment: CDR1 SGHNT and CDR2 YYREEE (reference sequence). CDR3 sequence reads: CAGSPGQGRFGEQYF. In nucleotides, the CDR3 is TGTGCCGGCAGCCCGGGACAGGGACGTTTTGGCGAGCAGTACTTC.